One and the same sample provided the 12 T cell receptor beta chains below, sequenced in a study of T cell changes during pregnancy in multiple sclerosis. Method: immunoSEQ multiplex PCR; TCRdb's copy keeps in-frame clones and lacks some. The data contain approximately 100,000 clones, 80% to 95% of them singletons. The sequencing used peripheral blood, collected in the second trimester of pregnancy. These receptors were collected from a female donor with multiple sclerosis, enrolled in a pregnancy study.

The rearrangement links TRBV6-5 to TRBJ2-1, with 9 bases that match TRBD2. This CDR3 is built from 15 residues. CDR1 MNHEY and CDR2 SVGAGI come from the germline V gene. V lost 0 bases, J lost 8 bases, and 5 bases stayed unmatched. Written as DNA, the CDR3 is TGTGCCAGCAGTTACTCTGCGGGAGGGCCGTATGAGCAGTTCTTC. Translated: CASSYSAGGPYEQFF.

V usage is TRBV5-6 and J usage is TRBJ2-7, with D perhaps matching TRBD1 (6 bases). This CDR3 comprises 15 residues. With 7 bases removed from V and 5 bases from J, the gap between germline ends came to 22 bases. Germline values: CDR1 SGHDT, CDR2 YYEEEE. This chain's CDR3 is CASGFRGPLLHEQYF. Written as DNA, the CDR3 is TGTGCCAGCGGGTTCAGGGGACCCCTCCTCCACGAGCAGTACTTC.

This clone occurred once. This chain connects TRBV5-5 to TRBJ2-7, with D tentatively TRBD2 (6 bases). V lost 2 bases, J lost 4 bases, and 13 bases lay in between. The germline gives CDR1 SGHKS, CDR2 YYEKEE (reference sequence). The CDR3 is made up of 14 amino acids. CDR3 DNA: TGTGCCAGCAGCTTTGGAGGGTGGGGTTACGAGCAGTACTTC. Amino acid sequence: CASSFGGWGYEQYF.

The chain carries TRBV11-1 and TRBJ2-6, with a tentative D call TRBD1 (5 bases). The V gene lost 1 base and the J gene lost 1 base, with 5 bases spanning the gap. Germline V gene sequence: CDR1 SGHAT, CDR2 FQDESV (reference sequence). The CDR3 extends over 15 amino acids. The CDR3 DNA reads as TGTGCCAGCAGCTTAGAGGGGTCTGGGGCCAACGTCCTGACTTTC. Its protein product is CASSLEGSGANVLTF. The variable domain in full, completed from reference TRBV11-1 and TRBJ2-6, reads EAEVAQSPRYKITEKSQAVAFWCDPISGHATLYWYRQILGQGPELLVQFQDESVVDDSQLPKDRFSAERLKGVDSTLKIQPAELGDSAMYLCASSLEGSGANVLTFGAGSRLTVL.

The V gene is TRBV28, the J gene TRBJ2-7; 7 bases fit TRBD1. Germline trimming cut 9 bases from V and 3 bases from J; bases unmatched to any gene: 26. CDR3 length equals 19 residues. The germline CDR1 and CDR2 sequences are MDHEN and SYDVKM. DNA of the CDR3: TGTGCCAGATACCTTGCGGCTACAGGGGATGGTATAGCTAGCTACGAGCAGTACTTC. As protein: CARYLAATGDGIASYEQYF. The full variable domain, completed using reference TRBV28 and TRBJ2-7, is DVKVTQSSRYLVKRTGEKVFLECVQDMDHENMFWYRQDPGLGLRLIYFSYDVKMKEKGDIPEGYSVSREKKERFSLILESASTNQTSMYLCARYLAATGDGIASYEQYFGPGTRLTVT.

CDR3 protein: CASSRDRTSTGELFF. The DNA of the CDR3 is TGTGCCAGCAGCCGGGACAGGACGTCCACCGGGGAGCTGTTTTTT. The chain carries TRBV28 and TRBJ2-2; 8 positions match TRBD1. The CDR3 covers 15 residues. From germline, CDR1 is MDHEN and CDR2 SYDVKM. V was clipped by 6 bases and J by 4 bases; unmatched bases: 7. The complete variable domain, with remaining parts taken from reference TRBV28 and TRBJ2-2, reads DVKVTQSSRYLVKRTGEKVFLECVQDMDHENMFWYRQDPGLGLRLIYFSYDVKMKEKGDIPEGYSVSREKKERFSLILESASTNQTSMYLCASSRDRTSTGELFFGEGSRLTVL.

V is TRBV5-1 and J is TRBJ2-3; TRBD1 agrees at 8 bases. The CDR3 loop spans 15 amino acids. CDR1 is SGHRS and CDR2 is YFSETQ in the germline V gene. Trimming removed 6 bases from V and 6 bases from J; junction bases left unmatched: 12. The CDR3 is CASKQQGVGYDTQYF. The DNA for the CDR3 is TGCGCCAGCAAGCAACAGGGGGTAGGGTATGATACGCAGTATTTT.

This chain connects TRBV6-5 to TRBJ2-7; D gene unclear. V lost 8 bases to trimming and J lost 0 bases, with 14 bases between them. The germline gives CDR1 MNHEY, CDR2 SVGAGI. The CDR3 is 14 residues long. The CDR3 DNA is TGTGCCAGCGGCGCTATCGCTAGCTCCTACGAGCAGTACTTC. This gives the protein CASGAIASSYEQYF.

The rearrangement links TRBV5-6 to TRBJ2-1; 8 bases line up with TRBD2. The V segment lost 3 bases and the J segment 5 bases; nucleotides outside the gene matches: 7. CDR3 size: 15 residues. CDR1 is SGHDT and CDR2 is YYEEEE in the germline V gene. The CDR3 DNA follows: TGTGCCAGCAGCTCCTCCGGGACTAGAAACAATGAGCAGTTCTTC. It is translated as CASSSSGTRNNEQFF.

This chain connects TRBV7-9 to TRBJ2-5, with D unclear. This CDR3 comprises 14 residues. The V end was cut by 2 bases, the J end by 0 bases, with 7 bases between. Germline CDR1 and CDR2: SEHNR and FQNEAQ (reference sequence). The CDR3: CASSLTDNQETQYF. For the CDR3, the DNA is TGTGCCAGCAGCTTAACTGACAACCAAGAGACCCAGTACTTC.

The rearrangement joins TRBV7-9 to TRBJ1-2, with TRBD1 identical over 7 bases. The CDR3 consists of 15 residues. The V segment lost 8 bases and the J segment 8 bases; nucleotides outside the gene matches: 17. Germline V gene data show CDR1 as SEHNR and CDR2 as FQNEAQ (reference sequence). The CDR3 coding sequence is TGTGCCAGCGCCAAGCCCGACAGACAGGGCGACGGCTACACCTTC. Residues: CASAKPDRQGDGYTF.

This rearrangement joins TRBV28 to TRBJ1-4; 8 bases match TRBD1. The trim removed 8 bases at V and 4 bases at J, leaving 12 bases unmatched. Germline-derived CDR1 and CDR2 are MDHEN and SYDVKM. The CDR3 is made up of 16 amino acids. CDR3 sequence reads: CASSGAGGVSNEKLFF. CDR3 coding DNA: TGTGCCAGCTCAGGGGCAGGGGGCGTAAGTAATGAAAAACTGTTTTTT.